These 24 T cell receptor beta chains originate from one sample sequenced in a study of CD8 T cells in ankylosing spondylitis. TCRdb processed the 5' RACE reads anew with MiXCR; each CDR3 protein has one entry. Here the sample spans 800,000 to 900,000 distinct CDR3 sequences, about 11% being singletons. Findings and caveats of the study: Apparently characteristic of ankylosing spondylitis blood was a TCR beta motif (roughly 8 highly homologous variants).

What these receptors recognize is not known. Source material: blood, either unsorted or a sorted T cell fraction (not recorded which). The receptor source for this set is a male donor with ankylosing spondylitis.

This clonotype was seen a few times. The chain is built from TRBV12-5 and TRBJ2-5; 7 positions match TRBD1. CDR3 length: 13 residues. Germline loops: CDR1 LGHNT, CDR2 FRNRAP. J was trimmed by 2 bases and V by 6 bases; bases with no gene match: 3. The CDR3 loop reads CASGPGQQETQYF. CDR3 coding DNA: TGTGCTAGTGGCCCGGGACAGCAAGAGACCCAGTACTTC.

This chain links TRBV20-1 with TRBJ2-5; D unresolved. CDR3 length: 13 amino acids. From germline, CDR1 is DFQATT and CDR2 SNEGSKA (reference sequence). Trimming took 6 bases from V and 5 from J, leaving 16 bases between them. The CDR3 DNA follows: TGCAGTGCCCGGCCCTTAGATTTGGAGACCCAGTACTTC. It specifies CSARPLDLETQYF.

On this clonotype: A much larger clone differs by one base, so this may be a read error. V gene TRBV20-1 combines with J gene TRBJ2-5, with 7 bases lining up with TRBD1. From germline, CDR1 is DFQATT and CDR2 SNEGSKA (reference sequence). This CDR3 is built from 14 residues. As DNA, the CDR3 is TGCAGTGCCACCCGGACAGGATCCCAAGAGACCCAGAACTTC. Translating it yields CSATRTGSQETQNF.

The genes are TRBV18 and TRBJ2-5; D unclear. The CDR3 loop spans 12 amino acids. V lost 3 bases and J 5 bases, leaving 7 bases between the germline ends. Germline V gives CDR1 KGHSH, CDR2 LQKENI. CDR3 DNA: TGTGCCAGCTCACCCCAACCCGAGACCCAGTACTTC. As protein: CASSPQPETQYF.

This clonotype came up a few times. The chain has TRBV24-1 and TRBJ2-3; TRBD2 might be the D (6 bases). Germline-derived CDR1 and CDR2 are KGHDR and SFDVKD. This CDR3 has 14 amino acids. V shed 3 bases and J shed 7 bases, with 13 bases lying between them. The CDR3 DNA reads TGTGCCACCAGTGATGCGGGATCACAAAATACGCAGTATTTT. Protein product: CATSDAGSQNTQYF.

This clonotype was detected a few times. The J gene is TRBJ2-2, the V gene TRBV5-1, with D possibly being TRBD1 or TRBD2 (5 bases each). The V and J ends lost 4 bases and 4 bases respectively, with 17 bases between them. The CDR3 is made up of 16 amino acids. Germline lookup yields CDR1 SGHRS and CDR2 YFSETQ. The CDR3 sequence: CASSPYRDAATGELFF. CDR3 in DNA: TGCGCCAGCAGCCCATACCGGGACGCAGCCACCGGGGAGCTGTTTTTT.

In its sample, this clonotype was seen many times. The V gene is TRBV7-8, the J gene TRBJ2-7; D call uncertain. The CDR3 is 13 residues long. Germline V gene lookup returns CDR1 SGHVS and CDR2 FQNEAQ. V was shortened by 3 bases and J by 9 bases, with 15 bases between the two germline ends. The CDR3 DNA is TGTGCCAGCAGCTTCAGTATGACCCCCGGGCAGTACTTC. This encodes CASSFSMTPGQYF.

In DNA form, the CDR3 reads TGTGCCACCTTCGCTTCGACAGGAGGAAGGGGAAACACCATATATTTT. Translating gives CATFASTGGRGNTIYF. The rearrangement uses TRBV6-1 and TRBJ1-3; the D gene is possibly TRBD1 (6 bases). Germline V gene lookup returns CDR1 MNHNS and CDR2 SASEGT. The ends were cut back, 10 bases at V and 4 bases at J, with 23 bases in the middle. This CDR3 spans 16 amino acids.

The J gene is TRBJ2-7, the V gene TRBV7-3; 7 bases align to TRBD1. There are 16 residues in the CDR3. Germline CDR1 reads SGHTA; CDR2 reads FQGTGA. Germline trimming cut 2 bases from V and 3 bases from J; bases unmatched to any gene: 10. The CDR3 sequence: CASSLGPTGISYEQYF. The CDR3 DNA follows: TGTGCCAGCAGCTTAGGGCCGACAGGGATCAGCTACGAGCAGTACTTC.

This clonotype was seen a few times. This chain joins TRBV7-9 and TRBJ2-2; D might be TRBD1 or TRBD2, each matching 5 bases. Trimming removed 5 bases from V and 11 bases from J, with 21 bases in between. In germline, CDR1 is SEHNR, CDR2 FQNEAQ (reference sequence). There are 15 residues in the CDR3. CDR3 protein: CASSPIGVGGAELFF. In DNA, the CDR3 is TGTGCCAGCAGCCCTATTGGGGTTGGGGGAGCTGAGCTGTTTTTT.

The chain is built from TRBV6-1 and TRBJ2-7; D not resolved. The CDR3 has 13 residues. The V gene lost 10 bases and the J gene lost 3 bases, with 16 bases spanning the gap. CDR1 MNHNS and CDR2 SASEGT come from the germline V gene. CDR3 sequence (DNA): TGTGCCACAATCTGGACGCTAAACTACGAGCAGTACTTC. It translates to CATIWTLNYEQYF.

This clonotype was detected many times. CDR3 bases: TGTGCCAGCAGCAGACCCGGGACCGAGCGGGGCGAGCAGTACTTC. Translation: CASSRPGTERGEQYF. The chain carries TRBV7-2 and TRBJ2-7, with 7 bases lining up with TRBD2. The CDR3 is 15 amino acids. Germline V gene lookup returns CDR1 SGHTA and CDR2 FQGNSA. V dropped 5 bases and J dropped 6; count of bases not matched to a gene: 13.

The chain's CDR3 is CSAYHSNQPQHF. The CDR3 DNA reads TGCAGTGCATATCATAGCAATCAGCCCCAGCATTTT. This chain connects TRBV20-1 to TRBJ1-5; D not certain. CDR3 size: 12 residues. Per the germline V gene, CDR1 is DFQATT and CDR2 is SNEGSKA (reference sequence). Trimming stripped 6 bases from V and 0 bases from J, with 6 bases between.

In its sample, this clonotype was seen many times. V gene TRBV6-2 or TRBV6-3 combines with J gene TRBJ1-1; D perhaps matches TRBD1 (5 bases). This CDR3 region has 13 residues. Germline CDR1 and CDR2: MNHEY and SVGEGT. Trimming removed 5 bases at V and 6 bases at J, with 13 bases between. CDR3 protein: CASSNARGAEAFF. The CDR3 nucleotides read TGTGCCAGCAGTAACGCGCGGGGGGCTGAAGCTTTCTTT.

This clonotype was seen a handful of times. The gene calls are TRBV4-3 and TRBJ1-3; possibly TRBD1 for D (5 bases). The CDR3 is 20 amino acids. CDR1 is LGHNA and CDR2 is YSLEER in the germline V gene. Trimming took off 0 bases at V and 2 bases at J, with 23 bases between the two ends. Here the CDR3 reads CASSQDLIRSVGDPGNTIYF. CDR3 coding DNA: TGCGCCAGCAGCCAAGACCTTATTAGAAGTGTGGGGGATCCTGGAAACACCATATATTTT.

V gene TRBV7-2 combines with J gene TRBJ2-3, with unresolved D. This CDR3 is built from 14 residues. The ends were cut back, 5 bases at V and 4 bases at J, with 13 bases in the middle. Germline loops: CDR1 SGHTA, CDR2 FQGNSA. The CDR3 is CASSPRIDSDTQYF. CDR3 nucleotides: TGTGCCAGCAGCCCAAGGATAGATTCAGATACGCAGTATTTT.

The gene calls are TRBV5-1 and TRBJ1-1; 7 nucleotides align to TRBD1. Germline lookup yields CDR1 SGHRS and CDR2 YFSETQ. Trimming at V came to 4 bases and at J to 4 bases, leaving 13 bases not matched to a gene. The CDR3 runs 16 residues. CDR3 amino acids: CASSLRQGWGGTEAFF. CDR3 DNA sequence: TGCGCCAGCAGCCTCCGACAGGGTTGGGGGGGCACTGAAGCTTTCTTT.

This clonotype appeared many times. The genes are TRBV10-3 and TRBJ2-2; no clear D gene. From germline, CDR1 is ENHRY and CDR2 SYGVKD. The CDR3 sequence is 14 residues long. V was clipped by 0 bases and J by 3 bases, with 5 bases between them. CDR3 DNA: TGTGCCATCAGTGAGTCGTGGGACACCGGGGAGCTGTTTTTT. Encoded protein: CAISESWDTGELFF.

This clonotype occurred many times. This sequence joins TRBV29-1 and TRBJ2-1; 7 bases match TRBD1. Trimming took 6 bases from V and 9 from J; bases not matched to a gene: 8. Germline V lookup: CDR1 SQVTM, CDR2 ANQGSEA. This CDR3 has 12 residues. CDR3 protein: CSVAHRGGEQFF. CDR3 sequence (DNA): TGCAGCGTGGCCCACAGGGGTGGTGAGCAGTTCTTC.

This clonotype has more than one count but fewer than ten. The gene calls are TRBV6-2 or TRBV6-3 and TRBJ2-1, with 9 bases aligning to TRBD2. CDR3 length: 13 residues. CDR1 and CDR2 from the germline V gene are MNHEY and SVGEGT. Trimming cost V 6 bases and J 6 bases; bases outside gene matches: 3. CDR3 DNA sequence: TGTGCCAGCAGCCATAGCGGGAGCAATGAGCAGTTCTTC. Residues: CASSHSGSNEQFF.

This clonotype was seen more than once but under ten times. The J gene is TRBJ2-3, the V gene TRBV29-1, with 10 bases aligning to TRBD1. The CDR3 runs to 14 residues. Germline assignment: CDR1 SQVTM and CDR2 ANQGSEA. Losses at the gene ends were 4 bases for V and 2 bases for J; bases not matched to a gene: 3. CDR3 loop: CSVVGTGDTDTQYF. The DNA of the CDR3 is TGCAGCGTTGTAGGGACAGGGGACACAGATACGCAGTATTTT.

This clonotype was counted between two and nine times. The CDR3 region is CASLLAAGTGELFF. The CDR3 DNA reads as TGTGCCAGCCTCCTGGCCGCCGGGACCGGGGAGCTGTTTTTT. The chain recombines TRBV28 with TRBJ2-2, with D unresolved. V dropped 8 bases and J dropped 5 bases, with 15 bases sitting between them. Germline values: CDR1 MDHEN, CDR2 SYDVKM. The CDR3 has 14 residues.

This clonotype has a handful of counts. The gene calls are TRBV9 and TRBJ2-3; possible D gene TRBD2, 6 bases. Germline V CDR1 and CDR2: SGDLS, YYNGEE. The CDR3 contains 16 residues. Deletions cut 4 bases from V and 3 bases from J, with 18 bases between. As DNA, the CDR3 is TGTGCCAGCAGCTTAAGGTGGGGGGATGGAACAGATACGCAGTATTTT. Translated, it gives CASSLRWGDGTDTQYF.

This clonotype was counted at least ten times. The chain couples TRBV20-1 to TRBJ2-1; TRBD2 aligns across 8 bases. The V segment lost 8 bases and the J segment 3 bases; nucleotides outside the gene matches: 15. Germline CDR1 reads DFQATT; CDR2 reads SNEGSKA (reference sequence). The length of the CDR3 is 16 residues. The CDR3 DNA reads as TGCAGTACAACGACCGGGGGTAGCGGGGACTACAATGAGCAGTTCTTC. This encodes CSTTTGGSGDYNEQFF.